These 31 T cell receptor beta chains share one sample of origin, sequenced in a study of T-cell reconstitution after alpha-beta-depleted transplantation in children. Molecular barcoding with unique molecular identifiers was used for the TCRbeta library. TCRdb redid the calling of the PCR reads with MiXCR, one entry per CDR3 protein. Of a few hundred thousand distinct CDR3 sequences detected, over 9% appear once; the ten largest clones hold 2% to 3%. The source material was PBMCs from the stem cell graft donor, sampled from the stem cell graft. The receptors stem from a human donor who donated a stem cell graft to a child with acute lymphoblastic leukemia.

V is TRBV6-1 and J is TRBJ1-1, with D uncertain. V was cut by 0 bases and J by 10 bases, with 12 bases left in between. The CDR3 has 13 residues. Germline V lookup: CDR1 MNHNS, CDR2 SASEGT. The CDR3 region has the DNA TGTGCCAGCAGTGAAGCCGCGACGCTCGCAGCTTTCTTT. This sequence encodes CASSEAATLAAFF.

The chain is built from TRBV10-3 and TRBJ2-3; 9 bases map to TRBD2. CDR3 length: 21 amino acids. CDR1 is ENHRY, CDR2 SYGVKD, per germline. V lost 2 bases, J lost 2 bases, and 20 bases stayed unmatched. In nucleotides, the CDR3 is TGTGCCATCAGTGAGCCTGACGCCTTCTTTAAGCGGGAGGACTACACAGATACGCAGTATTTT. This encodes CAISEPDAFFKREDYTDTQYF.

The V call is TRBV7-9, the J call TRBJ1-1; D ambiguous. The CDR3 totals 12 residues. Germline CDR1 SEHNR, CDR2 FQNEAQ (reference sequence). Trimming cost V 3 bases and J 8 bases, with 10 bases left between them. The CDR3 loop reads CASSFRLREAFF. CDR3 sequence (DNA): TGTGCCAGCAGCTTCAGACTGCGCGAAGCTTTCTTT.

The chain links TRBV28 to TRBJ2-1, with 9 bases aligning to TRBD2. The germline CDR1 and CDR2 sequences are MDHEN and SYDVKM. CDR3 length: 16 amino acids. Trimming removed 8 bases from V and 4 bases from J; junction bases left unmatched: 12. CDR3 in amino acids: CASPIVVLAGYNEQFF. The CDR3 nucleotides are TGTGCCAGCCCCATAGTGGTACTAGCGGGTTACAATGAGCAGTTCTTC.

In this sample, this clonotype turned up a few times. The chain links TRBV20-1 to TRBJ2-1, with TRBD1 as a possible D gene (6 bases). Trimming shortened V by 3 bases and J by 0 bases, and 12 bases separated the two germline ends. CDR1 and CDR2 from the germline V gene are DFQATT and SNEGSKA (reference sequence). This CDR3 region has 15 residues. DNA for the CDR3: TGCAGTGCTAGGGCCGACAGGAGCTCCTACAATGAGCAGTTCTTC. Protein: CSARADRSSYNEQFF.

Ten or more counts support this clonotype. The chain links TRBV5-1 to TRBJ2-7; D unresolved. The CDR3 length is 13 residues. With 5 bases removed from V and 6 bases from J, the gap between germline ends came to 15 bases. CDR1 and CDR2 (germline): SGHRS, YFSETQ. The CDR3 sequence is CASSYTDEGEQYF. The CDR3 DNA reads TGCGCCAGCAGTTACACGGATGAAGGCGAGCAGTACTTC.

This clonotype showed up many times. The rearrangement uses TRBV29-1 and TRBJ2-5; 7 nucleotides agree with TRBD1. Per the germline V gene, CDR1 is SQVTM and CDR2 is ANQGSEA. This CDR3 comprises 9 residues. V shed 6 bases and J 10 bases; nucleotides not matched to a gene: 2. CDR3 in amino acids: CSVNRGQYF. CDR3 sequence (DNA): TGCAGCGTGAACAGGGGCCAGTACTTC.

This clonotype has just a few counts. This rearrangement joins TRBV12-3 or TRBV12-4 to TRBJ2-3, with 7 bases fitting TRBD1. V trimming: 4 bases; J trimming: 0 bases; junction bases outside the gene matches: 10. The CDR3 totals 17 residues. The CDR3 region has the DNA TGTGCCAGCAGTTCGGGGACAGTTTTCTCTAGCACAGATACGCAGTATTTT. It yields the protein CASSSGTVFSSTDTQYF.

This rearrangement joins TRBV20-1 to TRBJ2-7, with 9 bases identical to TRBD2. J gave up 5 bases and V 0 bases, and 8 bases lay outside the gene matches. The CDR3 is 15 amino acids. Germline-derived CDR1 and CDR2 are DFQATT and SNEGSKA (reference sequence). The CDR3 coding sequence is TGCAGTGCTAGAGATTCGAAGAGCGGGAGGAACGAGCAGTACTTC. It is translated as CSARDSKSGRNEQYF.

This clonotype was seen at least ten times. The rearrangement joins TRBV7-2 to TRBJ1-1; no definite D call. Germline CDR1 and CDR2: SGHTA and FQGNSA. V was pared by 1 base and J by 0 bases, with 3 bases between. The CDR3 loop spans 13 amino acids. The CDR3, as DNA: TGTGCCAGCAGCTTAGAGATGAACACTGAAGCTTTCTTT. Its protein product is CASSLEMNTEAFF.

This clonotype was counted many times. The chain couples TRBV7-2 to TRBJ2-1; D might be TRBD1 or TRBD2, each matching 7 bases. V was pared by 0 bases and J by 2 bases, with 11 bases between. In germline, CDR1 is SGHTA, CDR2 FQGNSA. There are 16 residues in the CDR3. CDR3 sequence: CASSLAGGGTYNEQFF. The DNA of the CDR3 is TGTGCCAGCAGCTTAGCGGGAGGGGGCACCTACAATGAGCAGTTCTTC.

This clonotype has just a few counts. V usage is TRBV6-2 or TRBV6-3 and J usage is TRBJ2-3; 10 nucleotides agree with TRBD2. Germline loops: CDR1 MNHEY, CDR2 SVGEGT. The CDR3 is made up of 17 amino acids. The V segment lost 6 bases and the J segment 6 bases; nucleotides outside the gene matches: 15. CDR3 residues: CASSLTRASGSADTQYF. The CDR3 DNA is TGTGCCAGCAGCCTAACCCGCGCTAGCGGGAGTGCGGATACGCAGTATTTT.

The rearrangement joins TRBV12-3 or TRBV12-4 to TRBJ2-2, with 14 nucleotides matching TRBD2. The V and J ends lost 8 bases and 5 bases, in that order; junction bases with no gene match: 13. The CDR3 length is 18 residues. The CDR3 region has the DNA TGTGCCAGCGGGCCCGGGACTAGCGGGAGTAGTGGAACCGGGGAGCTGTTTTTT. Translating it yields CASGPGTSGSSGTGELFF.

This clonotype was detected a few times. The chain combines TRBV29-1 with TRBJ2-7; D is uncertain. The CDR3 covers 11 residues. CDR1 is SQVTM, CDR2 ANQGSEA, per germline. V was trimmed by 5 bases and J by 3 bases, leaving 8 bases between them. The DNA of the CDR3 is TGCAGCGTTTCGGACGGCTACGAGCAGTACTTC. Its translation: CSVSDGYEQYF.

V is TRBV5-1 and J is TRBJ1-2, with D unclear. The germline V gene has CDR1 SGHRS and CDR2 YFSETQ. The CDR3 length is 15 residues. V shed 0 bases and J shed 2 bases, with 11 bases lying between them. CDR3 DNA sequence: TGCGCCAGCAGCTTGGACGGCAGGCAAAACTATGGCTACACCTTC. It yields the protein CASSLDGRQNYGYTF. Complete variable domain (other parts from reference TRBV5-1 and TRBJ1-2): KAGVTQTPRYLIKTRGQQVTLSCSPISGHRSVSWYQQTPGQGLQFLFEYFSETQRNKGNFPGRFSGRQFSNSRSEMNVSTLELGDSALYLCASSLDGRQNYGYTFGSGTRLTVV.

This clonotype was seen ten or more times. This chain links TRBV20-1 with TRBJ2-1, with D unclear. Germline CDR1 reads DFQATT; CDR2 reads SNEGSKA (reference sequence). Trimming cost V 3 bases and J 2 bases, with 20 bases left between them. This CDR3 has 17 residues. Here the CDR3 DNA reads TGCAGTGCTAGTGTTTGGGGTCTGGTAGCCACCTACAATGAGCAGTTCTTC. As protein: CSASVWGLVATYNEQFF.

The V and J genes are TRBV12-5 and TRBJ2-3; D is ambiguous. With 4 bases removed from V and 2 bases from J, the gap between germline ends came to 7 bases. Germline V lookup: CDR1 LGHNT, CDR2 FRNRAP. This CDR3 comprises 13 residues. CDR3 in DNA: TGTGCTAGTGGTTCCTACTTCACAGATACGCAGTATTTT. It yields the protein CASGSYFTDTQYF.

The sample holds many counts of this clonotype. This chain joins TRBV28 and TRBJ1-5, with a weak D call TRBD1 (5 bases). The V end lost 5 bases, the J end lost 1 base, and 9 bases lay between the germline ends. The CDR3 is made up of 14 amino acids. Per germline, CDR1 MDHEN and CDR2 SYDVKM. This CDR3 is CASSGGGSNQPQHF. The DNA for the CDR3 is TGTGCCAGCAGTGGGGGGGGAAGCAATCAGCCCCAGCATTTT.

This clonotype showed up just a few times. The rearrangement joins TRBV6-1 to TRBJ2-6; no reliable D call. Trimming cost V 5 bases and J 3 bases, with 17 bases left between them. CDR3 length equals 17 residues. In germline, CDR1 is MNHNS, CDR2 SASEGT. Written as DNA, the CDR3 is TGTGCCAGCAGTAGCGACACACCTGGCGGTGGGGCCAACGTCCTGACTTTC. Translating it yields CASSSDTPGGGANVLTF.

In this sample, this clonotype turned up a few times. V and J are TRBV20-1 and TRBJ2-7; D might be TRBD2 (6 bases). The V end lost 1 base, the J end lost 0 bases, and 10 bases lay between the germline ends. Looked up from germline, CDR1 is DFQATT and CDR2 is SNEGSKA (reference sequence). The CDR3 has 14 amino acids. The CDR3 DNA is TGCAGTGCTAGAGGGACTACCTTCTCCTACGAGCAGTACTTC. Translation gives CSARGTTFSYEQYF.

This clonotype was seen a handful of times. The chain combines TRBV15 with TRBJ2-1; D remains ambiguous. Germline V gives CDR1 LNHNV, CDR2 YYDKDF (reference sequence). The CDR3 loop spans 15 amino acids. V was pared by 3 bases and J by 0 bases, with 9 bases between. CDR3 DNA sequence: TGTGCCACCAGCAGGACCAGTAGCTCCTACAATGAGCAGTTCTTC. Amino acid sequence: CATSRTSSSYNEQFF. Full variable domain (rest looked up from reference TRBV15 and TRBJ2-1): DAMVIQNPRYQVTQFGKPVTLSCSQTLNHNVMYWYQQKSSQAPKLLFHYYDKDFNNEADTPDNFQSRRPNTSFCFLDIRSPGLGDTAMYLCATSRTSSSYNEQFFGPGTRLTVL.

With regard to this clonotype: Its ends do not fully match the called genes, so a read error is possible. The chain recombines TRBV20-1 with TRBJ2-1; D gene unclear. Germline V CDR1 and CDR2: DFQATT, SNEGSKA (reference sequence). CDR3 length: 10 amino acids. DNA for the CDR3: TGCAGTGCCAGCTACGATGAGCAGTTCTTC. The encoded protein is CSASYDEQFF.

Notes on this clonotype: Sequence at one end of the junction differs from germline and may be a read error. The chain employs TRBV7-8 and TRBJ2-1; TRBD2 might be the D (6 bases). Germline CDR1 reads SGHVS; CDR2 reads FQNEAQ. This CDR3 region has 16 residues. The CDR3, as DNA: TGTGCCAGCAGCTTAACCCGCAAGGGAGGTGACAATGAGCACTTCTTC. Amino acids: CASSLTRKGGDNEHFF.

The chain couples TRBV12-3 or TRBV12-4 to TRBJ1-5, with D unresolved. Trimming pared 6 bases from V and 0 bases from J, leaving 9 bases between. There are 14 residues in the CDR3. This chain's CDR3 is CASRMTVSNQPQHF. The CDR3 bases are TGTGCCAGCAGGATGACGGTTAGCAATCAGCCCCAGCATTTT.

The V and J genes are TRBV5-6 and TRBJ1-5; the D is unclear. The CDR3 runs to 14 residues. Trimming pared 5 bases from V and 0 bases from J, leaving 9 bases between. Germline CDR1 reads SGHDT; CDR2 reads YYEEEE. DNA of the CDR3: TGTGCCAGCAGTCCCGGGTCTAGCAATCAGCCCCAGCATTTT. Translating it yields CASSPGSSNQPQHF.

The rearrangement joins TRBV28 to TRBJ2-6; D could derive from TRBD1 or TRBD2 (5 bases each). This CDR3 has 18 residues. V was pared by 2 bases and J by 0 bases, with 14 bases between. Germline CDR1 reads MDHEN; CDR2 reads SYDVKM. The CDR3 protein is CASSLGAGTSSGANVLTF. In nucleotides, the CDR3 is TGTGCCAGCAGTTTAGGGGCAGGGACCTCCTCTGGGGCCAACGTCCTGACTTTC.

This clonotype was observed a handful of times. The rearrangement links TRBV12-3 or TRBV12-4 to TRBJ1-2; 7 nucleotides agree with TRBD1. The length of the CDR3 is 14 residues. Losses at the gene ends were 3 bases for V and 4 bases for J; bases not matched to a gene: 5. The chain's CDR3 is CASSFGTALYGYTF. The CDR3 DNA reads TGTGCCAGCAGTTTCGGGACAGCCCTCTATGGCTACACCTTC.

This clonotype has a handful of counts. The chain joins TRBV29-1 to TRBJ2-5, with D perhaps matching TRBD1 or TRBD2 (5 bases each). The germline V and J ends were trimmed by 0 bases and 5 bases, with 16 bases remaining between them. The CDR3 runs 15 residues. The germline CDR1 and CDR2 sequences are SQVTM and ANQGSEA. As DNA, the CDR3 is TGCAGCGTTGAAGATCCAGGTTCCGGGGCCGAGACCCAGTACTTC. Translation gives CSVEDPGSGAETQYF.

This clonotype was detected a few times. CDR3: CASSLLRGYQETQYF. The DNA of the CDR3 is TGCGCCAGCAGCCTTCTCAGGGGATATCAAGAGACCCAGTACTTC. V gene TRBV5-1 combines with J gene TRBJ2-5, with D perhaps TRBD1 (6 bases). Germline V CDR1 and CDR2: SGHRS, YFSETQ. Trimming took off 4 bases at V and 2 bases at J, with 15 bases between the two ends. This CDR3 is built from 15 residues.

This chain links TRBV7-3 with TRBJ2-5, with 7 positions matching TRBD1. V lost 3 bases, J lost 1 base, and 5 bases stayed unmatched. CDR1 and CDR2 (germline): SGHTA, FQGTGA. The CDR3 spans 15 residues. In DNA form, the CDR3 reads TGTGCCAGCAGCTTTCTCCCAGGGGGCCAAGAGACCCAGTACTTC. Its translation: CASSFLPGGQETQYF. Complete variable domain (other parts from reference TRBV7-3 and TRBJ2-5): GAGVSQTPSNKVTEKGKYVELRCDPISGHTALYWYRQSLGQGPEFLIYFQGTGAADDSGLPNDRFFAVRPEGSVSTLKIQRTERGDSAVYLCASSFLPGGQETQYFGPGTRLLVL.

This clonotype was found a few times. The chain uses TRBV4-1 and TRBJ2-7; tentatively, D is TRBD1 (6 bases). The CDR3 consists of 15 residues. The germline V gene encodes CDR1 MGHRA and CDR2 YSYEKL. Trimming shortened V by 2 bases and J by 1 base, and 12 bases separated the two germline ends. CDR3 region: CASSQPGTYSYEQYF. CDR3 DNA: TGCGCCAGCAGCCAACCAGGGACATATTCCTACGAGCAGTACTTC.